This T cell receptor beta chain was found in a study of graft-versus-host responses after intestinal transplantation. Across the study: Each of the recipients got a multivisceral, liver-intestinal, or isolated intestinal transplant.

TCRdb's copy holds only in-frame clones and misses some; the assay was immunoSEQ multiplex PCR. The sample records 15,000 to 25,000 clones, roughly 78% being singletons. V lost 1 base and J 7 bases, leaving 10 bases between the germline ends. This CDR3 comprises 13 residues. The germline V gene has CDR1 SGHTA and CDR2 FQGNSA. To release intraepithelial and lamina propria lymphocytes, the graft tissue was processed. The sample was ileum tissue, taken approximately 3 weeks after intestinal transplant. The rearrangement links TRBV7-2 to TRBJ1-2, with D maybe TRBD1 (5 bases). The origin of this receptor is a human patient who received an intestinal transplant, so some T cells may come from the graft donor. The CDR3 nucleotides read TGTGCCAGCAGCTTAGGTCGGCAGGGTGGCTACACCTTC. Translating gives CASSLGRQGGYTF.